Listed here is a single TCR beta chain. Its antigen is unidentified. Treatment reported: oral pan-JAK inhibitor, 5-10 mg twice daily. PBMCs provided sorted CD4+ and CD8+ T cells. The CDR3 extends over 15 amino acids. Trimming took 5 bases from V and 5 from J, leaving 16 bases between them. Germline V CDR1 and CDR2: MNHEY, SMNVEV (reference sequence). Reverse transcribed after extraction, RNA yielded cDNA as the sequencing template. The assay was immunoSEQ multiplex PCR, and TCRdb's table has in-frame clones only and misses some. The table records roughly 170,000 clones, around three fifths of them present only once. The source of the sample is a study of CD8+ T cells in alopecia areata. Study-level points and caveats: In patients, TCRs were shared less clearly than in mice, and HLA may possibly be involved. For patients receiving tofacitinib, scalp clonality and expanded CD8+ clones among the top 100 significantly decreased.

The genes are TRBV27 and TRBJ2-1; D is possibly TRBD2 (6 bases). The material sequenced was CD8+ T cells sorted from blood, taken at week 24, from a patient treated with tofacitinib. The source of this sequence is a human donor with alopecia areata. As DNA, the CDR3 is TGTGCCAGCAGTCCTCCGTGGGGGAGGCACAATGAGCAGTTCTTC. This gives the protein CASSPPWGRHNEQFF.